This TCR beta chain is drawn from a study of OX40 agonist ivuxolimab in advanced cancers. The length of the CDR3 is 12 residues. Germline V lookup: CDR1 SGHNT, CDR2 YENEEA. Trimming removed 5 bases from V and 0 bases from J, with 5 bases in between. Measured with immunoSEQ multiplex PCR; TCRdb has only the in-frame clones, and not every one. Of about 20,000 clones detected, roughly 78% appear once; the ten largest clones hold 20% to 25%. This TCR was recovered from an adult with an advanced solid tumor such as melanoma, head and neck, liver or kidney cancer. The specimen was CD4+ or CD8+ T cells sorted from blood, collected in a trial of the OX40 agonist ivuxolimab. This rearrangement joins TRBV11-3 to TRBJ2-7; D call uncertain. CDR3 bases: TGTGCCAGCAGCCCTAGCTCCTACGAGCAGTACTTC. This encodes CASSPSSYEQYF.